The rows below give T cell receptor beta chains drawn from one sample of a study of CD8+ T cells in alopecia areata. Here immunoSEQ multiplex PCR was the method, and the copy in TCRdb shows in-frame clones only, minus some. The data contain about 250,000 clones, 60% of them seen just once; the ten biggest clones take up 0.75% to 0.95%. This sample comprised CD4+ T cells sorted from blood, obtained between weeks 51 and 52, from a patient treated with tofacitinib. These TCRs come from a human donor with alopecia areata. Each CDR3 is given with its conserved first and last residue. Fields, in order: V gene, J gene, D gene, clone size, CDR3 protein, CDR3 DNA. A D gene is named only where the DNA matches it firmly. Clone size is stated in some rows and not others, as once, few, many or a class when expanded.

>TRBV30|TRBJ1-1|TRBD1|-
CAWKTGFTTEAFF
TGTGCCTGGAAGACAGGGTTTACCACTGAAGCTTTCTTT
>TRBV4-1|TRBJ1-1|-|-
CASSLLAEGTEAFF
TGCGCCAGCAGCCTCTTAGCGGAGGGCACTGAAGCTTTCTTT
>TRBV9|TRBJ1-2|TRBD1|few
CASSVSDREDYGYTF
TGTGCCAGCAGCGTGAGTGACAGGGAGGACTATGGCTACACCTTC
>TRBV19|TRBJ2-3|-|-
CASTPRPTDTQYF
TGTGCCAGTACCCCCAGACCCACAGATACGCAGTATTTT
>TRBV13|TRBJ1-2|TRBD1|few
CASSRDRGYGYTF
TGTGCCAGCAGCCGCGACAGGGGCTATGGCTACACCTTC
>TRBV29-1|TRBJ2-3|-|once
CSVADFSSTDTQYF
TGCAGCGTTGCAGACTTTTCTAGCACAGATACGCAGTATTTT
>TRBV5-4|TRBJ2-1|TRBD2|-
CASSSLAGGPYEQFF
TGTGCCAGCAGCTCTCTAGCGGGGGGGCCGTATGAGCAGTTCTTC
>TRBV5-6|TRBJ2-5|TRBD2|-
CASSQVAGRNQETQYF
TGTGCCAGCAGCCAAGTAGCGGGGAGGAACCAAGAGACCCAGTACTTC
>TRBV29-1|TRBJ1-4|-|-
CSVEEGVRNEKLFF
TGCAGCGTTGAAGAGGGGGTTCGCAATGAAAAACTGTTTTTT
>TRBV10-2|TRBJ1-1|-|few
CASSPRQNTEAFF
TGCGCCAGCAGCCCGCGCCAGAACACTGAAGCTTTCTTT
>TRBV30|TRBJ2-4|-|-
CAFVRPGNIQYF
TGTGCCTTTGTCCGGCCGGGGAACATTCAGTACTTC
>TRBV11-1|TRBJ2-3|-|once
CASSLVSPLENTQYF
TGTGCCAGCAGCTTAGTATCCCCTCTTGAGAATACGCAGTATTTT
>TRBV7-2|TRBJ2-1|TRBD1|-
CASRLRTGTYNEQFF
TGTGCCAGCAGACTAAGGACAGGCACCTACAATGAGCAGTTCTTC
>TRBV30|TRBJ1-5|TRBD1|-
CAWSGTGKPQHF
TGTGCCTGGAGTGGGACAGGGAAGCCCCAGCATTTT
>TRBV7-7|TRBJ2-3|-|once
CASSLVLADTQYF
TGTGCTAGCAGCTTAGTGCTAGCAGACACGCAGTATTTT
>TRBV5-1|TRBJ1-1|TRBD1|few
CASSTTGMMNTEAFF
TGCGCCAGCAGCACGACAGGGATGATGAACACTGAAGCTTTCTTT
>TRBV5-6|TRBJ1-3|-|-
CASSLGGNTIYF
TGTGCCAGCAGCTTGGGGGGAAACACCATATATTTT
>TRBV6-1|TRBJ2-3|TRBD2|-
CASSQLAGGTDTQYF
TGCGCCAGCAGCCAACTAGCGGGGGGCACAGATACGCAGTATTTT